This T cell receptor beta chain was captured by sequencing in a study of low-dose radiotherapy and immunotherapy resistance in tumors. Germline loops: CDR1 SGDLS, CDR2 YYNGEE. V lost 3 bases and J lost 6; bases outside the gene matches: 10. The CDR3 spans 15 residues. This clonotype is a singleton in its sample. cDNA synthesis used a TRAV/TRBV-specific primer set for both chains. With a constant-region primer and a V-primer adapter, TCRs were subjected to roughly 20 PCR cycles of amplification. TCRdb independently ran MiXCR on the reads; one entry per CDR3 protein. The data contain 13,000 or so distinct CDR3 sequences, roughly 75% of them singletons.

J is TRBJ2-3 and V is TRBV9, with 7 nucleotides matching TRBD2. This clonotype originated in a human donor with advanced metastatic prostate, ovarian, gallbladder or colorectal cancer (not recorded which). This table probably holds off-target reads from a library built for another chain. The CDR3 bases are TGTGCCAGCAGCGGTAATAGCGGGCTGGGGGATACGCAGTATTTT. As protein: CASSGNSGLGDTQYF.